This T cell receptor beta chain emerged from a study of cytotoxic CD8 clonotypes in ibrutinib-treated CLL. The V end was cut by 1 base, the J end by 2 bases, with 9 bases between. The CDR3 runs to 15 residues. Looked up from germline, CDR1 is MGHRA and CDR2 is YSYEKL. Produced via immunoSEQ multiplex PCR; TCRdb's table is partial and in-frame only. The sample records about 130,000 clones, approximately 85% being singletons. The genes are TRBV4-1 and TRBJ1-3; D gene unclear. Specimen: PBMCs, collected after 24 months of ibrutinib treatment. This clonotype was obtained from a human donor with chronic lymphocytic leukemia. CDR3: CASSQVSVTGNTIYF. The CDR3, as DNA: TGCGCCAGCAGCCAAGTTAGTGTTACTGGAAACACCATATATTTT.